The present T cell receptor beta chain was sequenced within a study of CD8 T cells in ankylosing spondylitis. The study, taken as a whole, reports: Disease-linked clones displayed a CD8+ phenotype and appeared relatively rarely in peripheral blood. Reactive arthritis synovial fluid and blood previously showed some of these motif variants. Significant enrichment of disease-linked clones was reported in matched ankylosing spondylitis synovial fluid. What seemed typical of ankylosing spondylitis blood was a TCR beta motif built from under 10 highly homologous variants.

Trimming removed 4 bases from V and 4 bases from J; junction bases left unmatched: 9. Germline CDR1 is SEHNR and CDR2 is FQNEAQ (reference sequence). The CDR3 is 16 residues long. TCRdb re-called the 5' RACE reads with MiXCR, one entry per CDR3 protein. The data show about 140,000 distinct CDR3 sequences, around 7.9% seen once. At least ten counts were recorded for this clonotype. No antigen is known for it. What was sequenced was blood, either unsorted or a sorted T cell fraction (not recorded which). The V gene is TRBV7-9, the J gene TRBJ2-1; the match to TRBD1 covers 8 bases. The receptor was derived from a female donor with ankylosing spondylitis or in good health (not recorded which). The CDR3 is CASSSPSRGHYNEQFF. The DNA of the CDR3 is TGTGCCAGCAGCTCCCCCAGCAGGGGGCATTACAATGAGCAGTTCTTC.